The 14 T cell receptor beta chains in this list originate from one sample, sequenced in a study of T-cell memory formation after mild COVID-19. MiXCR was run by TCRdb on the 5' RACE reads, yielding one entry per CDR3 protein. The data show more than 400,000 distinct CDR3 sequences, with roughly 18% seen just once and approximately 13% held by the top ten. Material for sequencing was PBMCs or a T cell subset sorted from them (not recorded which). The receptors originated from an adult woman who had mild COVID-19 (a few samples of this study predate the infection). Cell type and time point are not known.

The chain is built from TRBV7-9 and TRBJ1-5; D gene unclear. The CDR3 has 13 amino acids. Trimming left V 3 bases short and J 5 bases short, with 8 bases between. Germline V gene data show CDR1 as SEHNR and CDR2 as FQNEAQ (reference sequence). In DNA form, the CDR3 reads TGTGCCAGCAGCTTGAAGTCCGATCAGCCCCAGCATTTT. Translation gives CASSLKSDQPQHF.

The table lists this clonotype with a few counts. The chain carries TRBV12-3 or TRBV12-4 and TRBJ1-3; D is ambiguous. Deletions cut 7 bases from V and 4 bases from J, with 14 bases between. CDR3 size: 14 residues. The chain's CDR3 is CASTLYRLGNTIYF. The DNA of the CDR3 is TGTGCCAGCACTCTGTATCGACTCGGAAACACCATATATTTT.

This clonotype appeared many times. This sequence joins TRBV30 and TRBJ2-1; D unresolved. Germline V CDR1 and CDR2: GTSNPN, SVGIG (reference sequence). The CDR3 is 12 residues long. V lost 2 bases to trimming and J lost 8 bases, with 10 bases between them. This CDR3 is CAWSPNADEQFF. The CDR3 bases are TGTGCCTGGAGTCCCAATGCGGATGAGCAGTTCTTC.

The V gene is TRBV7-9, the J gene TRBJ2-3, with 8 bases fitting TRBD2. The CDR3 has 17 amino acids. Per the germline V gene, CDR1 is SEHNR and CDR2 is FQNEAQ (reference sequence). V gave up 4 bases and J gave up 4 bases; unmatched junction bases: 13. CDR3 sequence: CASSSAPSGGLADTQYF. The CDR3 nucleotides are TGTGCCAGCAGCTCGGCCCCGAGCGGGGGTCTAGCAGATACGCAGTATTTT.

This clonotype was seen a handful of times. The chain is built from TRBV4-3 and TRBJ2-1, with D uncertain. The CDR3 has 15 amino acids. CDR1 and CDR2 (germline): LGHNA, YSLEER. V lost 0 bases and J 5 bases, leaving 11 bases between the germline ends. As DNA, the CDR3 is TGCGCCAGCAGCCAAGATACGGCCGTAGACAATGAGCAGTTCTTC. Protein sequence: CASSQDTAVDNEQFF.

This sequence joins TRBV20-1 and TRBJ2-3, with D perhaps being TRBD1 or TRBD2 (6 bases each). Germline V lookup: CDR1 DFQATT, CDR2 SNEGSKA (reference sequence). The V gene lost 6 bases and the J gene lost 1 base, with 17 bases spanning the gap. The CDR3 is 15 amino acids. Here the CDR3 reads CSAQLGGGRTDTQYF. CDR3 coding DNA: TGCAGTGCCCAACTCGGGGGCGGGCGCACAGATACGCAGTATTTT.

Only a few counts were recorded for this clonotype. This rearrangement joins TRBV5-1 to TRBJ2-5; 11 bases map to TRBD2. Germline-derived CDR1 and CDR2 are SGHRS and YFSETQ. The CDR3 is made up of 15 amino acids. V lost 5 bases, J lost 0 bases, and 3 bases stayed unmatched. The CDR3 DNA reads TGCGCCAGCAGTCCTAGCGGGGGGTACCAAGAGACCCAGTACTTC. It encodes CASSPSGGYQETQYF.

This sequence joins TRBV5-1 and TRBJ1-5; TRBD1 agrees at 9 bases. Germline values: CDR1 SGHRS, CDR2 YFSETQ. The CDR3 is 15 residues long. V was pared by 4 bases and J by 4 bases, with 6 bases of the junction left unmatched. The CDR3 reads CASSPGTGHNQPQHF. CDR3 coding DNA: TGCGCCAGCAGCCCCGGGACAGGGCATAATCAGCCCCAGCATTTT.

This chain uses TRBV4-3 with TRBJ2-3; D gene ambiguous. The CDR3 has 13 residues. Trimming pared 0 bases from V and 8 bases from J, leaving 9 bases between. The germline V gene encodes CDR1 LGHNA and CDR2 YSLEER. This chain's CDR3 is CASSQESSSTQYF. In nucleotides, the CDR3 is TGCGCCAGCAGCCAAGAGTCGAGTTCTACGCAGTATTTT.

The V and J genes are TRBV7-9 and TRBJ1-2, with 7 bases matching TRBD1. The germline V gene encodes CDR1 SEHNR and CDR2 FQNEAQ (reference sequence). The CDR3 covers 14 residues. The junction had 9 bases not matched to a gene; V was cut back by 5 bases and J by 6 bases. CDR3 sequence (DNA): TGTGCCAGCAGCCTACACCAAACAGGGGATGGCTACACCTTC. Protein sequence: CASSLHQTGDGYTF.

This clonotype was recorded at least ten times. This chain uses TRBV4-1 with TRBJ1-5; no clear D gene. V lost 0 bases to trimming and J lost 5 bases, with 5 bases between them. The CDR3 totals 13 residues. Germline V gene sequence: CDR1 MGHRA, CDR2 YSYEKL. In DNA, the CDR3 is TGCGCCAGCAGCCAAGACAGAGATCAGCCCCAGCATTTT. Amino acids: CASSQDRDQPQHF.

This clonotype has just a few counts. The chain carries TRBV7-9 and TRBJ1-1, with 9 bases identical to TRBD1. Germline V CDR1 and CDR2: SEHNR, FQNEAQ (reference sequence). There are 14 residues in the CDR3. Unmatched junction bases numbered 2, after V lost 2 bases and J lost 4 bases. DNA for the CDR3: TGTGCCAGCAGCTTATCGACAGGGGGCACTGAAGCTTTCTTT. Amino acid sequence: CASSLSTGGTEAFF.

This clonotype was recorded many times. This chain links TRBV5-1 with TRBJ2-3; 7 bases align to TRBD2. Trimming removed 4 bases from V and 5 bases from J; junction bases left unmatched: 7. Germline V gene lookup returns CDR1 SGHRS and CDR2 YFSETQ. The CDR3 is made up of 14 amino acids. The chain's CDR3 is CASSIRTSLDTQYF. CDR3 coding DNA: TGCGCCAGCAGCATCCGGACTAGTCTAGATACGCAGTATTTT.

The chain employs TRBV7-2 and TRBJ2-7, with 7 bases that match TRBD1. Trimming cost V 5 bases and J 2 bases; bases outside gene matches: 6. This CDR3 contains 14 residues. Germline values: CDR1 SGHTA, CDR2 FQGNSA. The CDR3 is CASSPYRGPYEQYF. DNA for the CDR3: TGTGCCAGCAGCCCCTACAGGGGTCCCTACGAGCAGTACTTC.